A single sample is the source of the 6 T cell receptor beta chains below, sequenced in a study of cytomegalovirus exposure and HLA in healthy donors. Primers included in the PCR were 60 Vbeta and 13 Jbeta primers. Assay used: immunoSEQ multiplex PCR; TCRdb lists only in-frame clones, some missing. The sample yields approximately 46,000 clones, under 75% seen once. Sequencing used PBMCs. These receptors came from a man younger than 40 in good health and CMV-seronegative.

This rearrangement joins TRBV7-5 to TRBJ2-7; TRBD2, as called in the table, went unchecked against the DNA. TRBV7-5 has pseudogene status. CDR3 length: 15 amino acids. CDR3 DNA sequence: TGTGTCAGAAGCCCAGTCGGGACTACGGCCCACGAGCAGTACTTC. Translating gives CVRSPVGTTAHEQYF.

V and J are TRBV4-1 and TRBJ2-1, with a possible D match to TRBD2 (5 bases). Trimming took off 0 bases at V and 1 base at J, with 13 bases between the two ends. CDR1 is MGHRA, CDR2 YSYEKL, per germline. This CDR3 has 17 amino acids. CDR3 nucleotide sequence: TGCGCCAGCAGCCAAGATCCTGCGGGCTCATCCTACAATGAGCAGTTCTTC. Protein: CASSQDPAGSSYNEQFF.

This CDR3 reads CASSVDPGFNYGYTF. Written as DNA, the CDR3 is TGTGCCAGCAGCGTAGATCCCGGGTTTAACTATGGCTACACCTTC. The chain couples TRBV9 to TRBJ1-2; D gene ambiguous. Germline V CDR1 and CDR2: SGDLS, YYNGEE. V gave up 0 bases and J gave up 1 base, with 10 bases separating them. The CDR3 covers 15 residues.

V gene TRBV5-6 combines with J gene TRBJ2-3; D is uncertain. The CDR3 covers 13 residues. Germline CDR1 is SGHDT and CDR2 is YYEEEE. Trimming cost V 7 bases and J 1 base, with 10 bases left between them. CDR3 in DNA: TGTGCCAGCGAGGCCCGGGGCACAGATACGCAGTATTTT. Amino acid sequence: CASEARGTDTQYF.

The chain employs TRBV6-6 and TRBJ2-1; perhaps TRBD2 as D (7 bases). Germline CDR1 MNHNY, CDR2 SVGAGI (reference sequence). The ends were cut back, 1 base at V and 6 bases at J, with 16 bases in the middle. This CDR3 has 16 amino acids. This CDR3 is CASSYYRRGGSNEQFF. Written as DNA, the CDR3 is TGTGCCAGCAGTTACTATCGGAGGGGGGGGAGCAATGAGCAGTTCTTC.

This clone was counted between two and nine times. V is TRBV30 and J is TRBJ2-3; 9 nucleotides line up with TRBD2. J lost 4 bases, V lost 2 bases, and 7 bases had no gene match. CDR1 GTSNPN and CDR2 SVGIG come from the germline V gene (reference sequence). This CDR3 is 15 amino acids long. The CDR3 reads CAWSRIAGGADTQYF. The DNA of the CDR3 is TGTGCCTGGAGTCGGATTGCGGGAGGGGCAGATACGCAGTATTTT.